The T cell receptor (beta chain) described here comes from a study of T cells in Graves' hyperthyroidism and ophthalmopathy. The TCR beta CDR3 regions underwent amplification using RNA transcripts as the source. The primer set for the first-round RT-PCR of the TCR CDR3 was HTBI. TCRdb recomputed calls from the multiplex PCR reads with MiXCR, one row per CDR3 protein. The repertoire includes roughly 740,000 distinct CDR3 sequences, over 15% of them detected once, and under 9.5% sits in the top ten. Germline V gene lookup returns CDR1 SNHLY and CDR2 FYNNEI. V lost 5 bases to trimming and J lost 0 bases, with 17 bases between them. This CDR3 contains 17 residues. General study findings and limits: Most clonotypes expanded in the thyroid (above 0.001) were also present in blood. Stable hyperthyroidism was separated from ophthalmopathy by a model based on 13 V-J features.

This clonotype was detected only a few times. Its target is not known. Patients were excluded for uncontrolled infection, other autoimmune disease, pregnancy or lactation. The V gene is TRBV2, the J gene TRBJ1-5; no clear D. The origin of this receptor is a man aged 18-30 years with Graves' hyperthyroidism. The sample comprised blood. CDR3 sequence (DNA): TGTGCCAGCAGTTCAGGAGAGGAAGGGTATAGCAATCAGCCCCAGCATTTT. As protein: CASSSGEEGYSNQPQHF.